In its sample, the clone carrying this T cell receptor beta chain was seen a few times. The antigen remains unidentified. TCR alpha and TCR beta cDNA libraries carrying sample barcodes and UMIs were produced by 5'RACE using constant-segment primers. TCRdb passed the 5' RACE reads through MiXCR, listing each CDR3 protein once. Of over 70,000 distinct CDR3 sequences listed, 10% to 15% are singletons. The data originate from a study of T-cell memory formation after mild COVID-19. Trimming took 5 bases from V and 1 from J; bases not matched to a gene: 4. Germline CDR1 reads SEHNR; CDR2 reads FQNEAQ (reference sequence). The CDR3 consists of 15 residues. Study observations and caveats: Largely, contracting CD4+ clones fell within CM and EM, and contracting CD8+ clones within EMRA. Clones that shrank (day 15 to 85) were balanced CD4/CD8, whereas later expanders leaned CD4+.

The chain links TRBV7-9 to TRBJ2-1; 8 bases line up with TRBD2. The sequencing input was PBMCs or a T cell subset sorted from them (not recorded which). This clonotype was obtained from an adult woman who had mild COVID-19 (a few samples of this study predate the infection). Cell type and time point are not known. The DNA of the CDR3 is TGTGCCAGCAGCCTTAGCGGGGATTCCTACAATGAGCAGTTCTTC. Translating gives CASSLSGDSYNEQFF.